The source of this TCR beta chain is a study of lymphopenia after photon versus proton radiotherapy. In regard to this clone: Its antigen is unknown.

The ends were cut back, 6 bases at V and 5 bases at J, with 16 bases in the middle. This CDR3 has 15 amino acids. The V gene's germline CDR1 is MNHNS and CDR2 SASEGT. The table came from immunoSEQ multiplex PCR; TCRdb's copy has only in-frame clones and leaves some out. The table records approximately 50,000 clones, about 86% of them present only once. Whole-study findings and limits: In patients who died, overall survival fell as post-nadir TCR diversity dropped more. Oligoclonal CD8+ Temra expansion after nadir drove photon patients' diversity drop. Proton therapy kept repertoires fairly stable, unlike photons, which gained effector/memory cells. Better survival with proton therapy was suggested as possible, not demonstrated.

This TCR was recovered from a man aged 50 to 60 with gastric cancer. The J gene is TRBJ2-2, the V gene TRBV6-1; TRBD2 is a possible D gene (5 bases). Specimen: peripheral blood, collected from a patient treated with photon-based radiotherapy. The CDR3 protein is CASSPGVARTGELFF. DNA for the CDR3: TGTGCCAGCAGCCCCGGGGTAGCGAGGACCGGGGAGCTGTTTTTT.